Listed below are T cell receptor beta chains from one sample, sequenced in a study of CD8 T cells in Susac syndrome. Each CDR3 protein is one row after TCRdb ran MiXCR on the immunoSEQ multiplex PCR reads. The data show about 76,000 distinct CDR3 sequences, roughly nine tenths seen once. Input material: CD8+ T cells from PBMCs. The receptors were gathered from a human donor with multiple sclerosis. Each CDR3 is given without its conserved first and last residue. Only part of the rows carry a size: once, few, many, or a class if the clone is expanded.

CDR3aa: ASSLGGHREWNTQY
j_gene: TRBJ2-3
v_gene: TRBV7-9
len: 14
abundance: -

CDR3aa: ASSFGHLNTEAF
j_gene: TRBJ1-1
v_gene: TRBV5-1
len: 12
abundance: -

CDR3aa: ASSLVPRDLDTQY
j_gene: TRBJ2-3
v_gene: TRBV12-3/TRBV12-4
len: 13
abundance: -

CDR3aa: ASSPDRERYGYT
j_gene: TRBJ1-2
v_gene: TRBV28
len: 12
abundance: -

CDR3aa: ASSYSGQASIRSGELF
j_gene: TRBJ2-2
v_gene: TRBV6-5
len: 16
abundance: -

CDR3aa: ASSFENRGIGGELF
j_gene: TRBJ2-2
v_gene: TRBV13
len: 14
abundance: -

CDR3aa: ASSTHYRETNEKLF
j_gene: TRBJ1-4
v_gene: TRBV28
len: 14
abundance: -

CDR3aa: AWSAGQGDQPQH
j_gene: TRBJ1-5
v_gene: TRBV30
len: 12
abundance: -

CDR3aa: ATAKVSQGRYGSNQPQH
j_gene: TRBJ1-5
v_gene: TRBV27
len: 17
abundance: -

CDR3aa: ASSEPGTVSNYGYT
j_gene: TRBJ1-2
v_gene: TRBV10-2
len: 14
abundance: -

CDR3aa: ASRGTDNEKLF
j_gene: TRBJ1-4
v_gene: TRBV11-1
len: 11
abundance: -

CDR3aa: ASSTGLAGAYNEQF
j_gene: TRBJ2-1
v_gene: TRBV7-3
len: 14
abundance: -

CDR3aa: ATPGLAGRETQY
j_gene: TRBJ2-5
v_gene: TRBV10-1
len: 12
abundance: -

CDR3aa: SAREARDFGQPQH
j_gene: TRBJ1-5
v_gene: TRBV20-1
len: 13
abundance: -

CDR3aa: ASSSTGSWDQPQH
j_gene: TRBJ1-5
v_gene: TRBV6-5
len: 13
abundance: -

CDR3aa: ASTWALYNEQF
j_gene: TRBJ2-1
v_gene: TRBV6-2/TRBV6-3
len: 11
abundance: -

CDR3aa: ASSSGGGTETQY
j_gene: TRBJ2-5
v_gene: TRBV12-3/TRBV12-4
len: 12
abundance: -

CDR3aa: ASSTGGRNEQF
j_gene: TRBJ2-1
v_gene: TRBV19
len: 11
abundance: -

CDR3aa: ASSPTGLSGANVLT
j_gene: TRBJ2-6
v_gene: TRBV19
len: 14
abundance: -

CDR3aa: ASSPMGGQYEQY
j_gene: TRBJ2-7
v_gene: TRBV11-2
len: 12
abundance: -

CDR3aa: ASTPGGPQEETQY
j_gene: TRBJ2-5
v_gene: TRBV19
len: 13
abundance: once

CDR3aa: SAADRDRAPYEQY
j_gene: TRBJ2-7
v_gene: TRBV20-1
len: 13
abundance: -

CDR3aa: SVDFLNTEAF
j_gene: TRBJ1-1
v_gene: TRBV29-1
len: 10
abundance: -

CDR3aa: ASSQERAGAGELF
j_gene: TRBJ2-2
v_gene: TRBV4-3
len: 13
abundance: -